The 17 T cell receptor beta chains presented below share a single source sample, sequenced in a study of T-cell reconstitution after alpha-beta-depleted transplantation in children. It was with unique molecular identifiers that the TCRbeta library was prepared. Each CDR3 protein is one row after TCRdb ran MiXCR on the PCR reads. The data show 530,000 or so distinct CDR3 sequences, with 27% seen just once and about 35% held by the top ten. The sequencing here drew on PBMCs, taken before TCRalphabeta/CD19-depleted stem cell transplant. Every receptor here comes from a boy younger than two with Wiskott-Aldrich syndrome, due to receive a stem cell transplant.

V and J are TRBV20-1 and TRBJ2-3; possibly TRBD2 for D (5 bases). The germline V gene has CDR1 DFQATT and CDR2 SNEGSKA (reference sequence). Trimming removed 4 bases at V and 0 bases at J, with 14 bases between. CDR3 size: 15 residues. The CDR3 loop reads CSAISLAASTDTQYF. In DNA, the CDR3 is TGCAGTGCTATTTCGCTAGCCGCTAGCACAGATACGCAGTATTTT.

This clonotype was seen only a few times. One end of the junction does not line up with germline, which may come from a read error. The chain recombines TRBV12-3 or TRBV12-4 with TRBJ2-7, with 7 bases matching TRBD2. This CDR3 comprises 12 residues. The CDR3 region has the DNA TGTGCCAGCAGCCAGGCGGGAGTCGAGCAGTGCTTC. Protein sequence: CASSQAGVEQCF.

This clonotype was seen more than once but under ten times. The chain uses TRBV29-1 and TRBJ1-1; perhaps TRBD1 as D (6 bases). This CDR3 comprises 12 residues. Germline V lookup: CDR1 SQVTM, CDR2 ANQGSEA. Trimming pared 4 bases from V and 8 bases from J, leaving 14 bases between. The CDR3 protein is CSVGRGIMEAFF. CDR3 in DNA: TGCAGCGTTGGGAGGGGGATAATGGAAGCTTTCTTT.

This clonotype was counted a single time. The rearrangement links TRBV5-1 to TRBJ2-1; perhaps TRBD2 as D (6 bases). The germline V gene encodes CDR1 SGHRS and CDR2 YFSETQ. Trimming took off 0 bases at V and 2 bases at J, with 12 bases between the two ends. The CDR3 consists of 16 residues. The CDR3 nucleotides are TGCGCCAGCAGCTTGGTCCTAGCGTCAGCCTACAATGAGCAGTTCTTC. Encoded protein: CASSLVLASAYNEQFF.

The rearrangement joins TRBV10-3 to TRBJ1-4; D might be TRBD1 (5 bases). Deletions cut 4 bases from V and 1 base from J, with 7 bases between. There are 14 residues in the CDR3. Looked up from germline, CDR1 is ENHRY and CDR2 is SYGVKD. The CDR3, as DNA: TGTGCCATCAGTGCGGGGGGAACTAATGAAAAACTGTTTTTT. It is translated as CAISAGGTNEKLFF.

This clonotype came up a few times. This chain uses TRBV29-1 with TRBJ1-2; D gene uncertain. Looked up from germline, CDR1 is SQVTM and CDR2 is ANQGSEA. The CDR3 runs to 12 residues. Trimming cost V 2 bases and J 8 bases, with 12 bases left between them. The CDR3 nucleotides read TGCAGCGTTGAACGCCCGGGGAAGGGCTACACCTTC. Translation gives CSVERPGKGYTF.

The table lists this clonotype with a count of one. The chain is built from TRBV7-3 and TRBJ2-1; D remains unclear. Trimming left V 3 bases short and J 7 bases short, with 16 bases between. CDR3 size: 15 residues. Germline V gene data show CDR1 as SGHTA and CDR2 as FQGTGA. This chain's CDR3 is CASSLRRLDKNEQFF. The CDR3 region has the DNA TGTGCCAGCAGCTTGCGGCGCTTAGATAAAAATGAGCAGTTCTTC.

This clonotype came up a few times. This chain uses TRBV20-1 with TRBJ2-1, with 7 bases aligning to TRBD2. Losses at the gene ends were 3 bases for V and 5 bases for J; bases not matched to a gene: 10. Germline-derived CDR1 and CDR2 are DFQATT and SNEGSKA (reference sequence). There are 15 residues in the CDR3. This CDR3 reads CSARREGFGHNEQFF. The DNA of the CDR3 is TGCAGTGCTAGGAGGGAGGGTTTTGGCCACAATGAGCAGTTCTTC.

The chain links TRBV20-1 to TRBJ2-1, with 11 nucleotides matching TRBD2. V lost 6 bases and J lost 4; bases outside the gene matches: 5. This CDR3 is 14 amino acids long. The V gene's germline CDR1 is DFQATT and CDR2 SNEGSKA (reference sequence). CDR3 nucleotides: TGCAGTGCAGCAGGACTAGCGGGTTACAATGAGCAGTTCTTC. It is translated as CSAAGLAGYNEQFF.

This clonotype was counted only a few times. This rearrangement joins TRBV5-6 to TRBJ1-5; D not certain. Germline V gene data show CDR1 as SGHDT and CDR2 as YYEEEE. The CDR3 is made up of 16 amino acids. Between the trimmed V and J ends, which lost 4 bases and 0 bases, there was a span of 14 bases. CDR3 nucleotide sequence: TGTGCCAGCAGCCACCCTGGGAGTTATAGCAATCAGCCCCAGCATTTT. This translates into CASSHPGSYSNQPQHF.

The genes are TRBV5-1 and TRBJ2-1; a possible D gene is TRBD2 (6 bases). Germline assignment: CDR1 SGHRS and CDR2 YFSETQ. This CDR3 spans 15 amino acids. Trimming removed 2 bases from V and 9 bases from J, with 18 bases in between. The CDR3 sequence: CASSFNTGPGVEQFF. CDR3 DNA sequence: TGCGCCAGCAGCTTTAACACGGGGCCGGGGGTTGAGCAGTTCTTC.

The chain is built from TRBV7-2 and TRBJ1-5; 7 nucleotides match TRBD1. The CDR3 runs 14 residues. J gave up 9 bases and V 4 bases, and 9 bases lay outside the gene matches. Germline V gene sequence: CDR1 SGHTA, CDR2 FQGNSA. CDR3 protein: CASSYDRERVPQHF. CDR3 bases: TGTGCCAGCAGCTACGACAGGGAGCGGGTGCCCCAGCATTTT.

This clonotype was recorded a few times. The chain recombines TRBV6-5 with TRBJ2-3, with 7 nucleotides matching TRBD2. The CDR3 totals 16 residues. Germline lookup yields CDR1 MNHEY and CDR2 SVGAGI. Losses at the gene ends were 0 bases for V and 1 base for J; bases not matched to a gene: 4. For the CDR3, the DNA is TGTGCCAGCAGTTACTCGCAACTAGCGCGCACAGATACGCAGTATTTT. It codes for CASSYSQLARTDTQYF.

The gene calls are TRBV6-1 and TRBJ1-3; D not resolved. CDR1 and CDR2 (germline): MNHNS, SASEGT. This CDR3 has 13 residues. V lost 6 bases and J 8 bases, leaving 14 bases between the germline ends. CDR3: CASRPLVLDTIYF. CDR3 sequence (DNA): TGTGCCAGCAGGCCCCTGGTCTTAGACACCATATATTTT.

This clonotype came up a few times. The chain employs TRBV4-2 and TRBJ2-7; 8 bases match TRBD2. The V segment lost 0 bases and the J segment 2 bases; nucleotides outside the gene matches: 3. CDR3 size: 15 residues. Looked up from germline, CDR1 is LGHNA and CDR2 is YNFKEQ. CDR3 protein: CASSQESGSTYEQYF. In DNA, the CDR3 is TGTGCCAGCAGCCAAGAGAGCGGGAGTACCTACGAGCAGTACTTC.

The V gene is TRBV7-9, the J gene TRBJ1-2; 7 nucleotides align to TRBD1. J lost 8 bases, V lost 4 bases, and 13 bases had no gene match. Germline V CDR1 and CDR2: SEHNR, FQNEAQ (reference sequence). The CDR3 totals 15 residues. CDR3 sequence: CASSYIAGQVNGYTF. CDR3 in DNA: TGTGCCAGCAGCTACATTGCAGGACAGGTTAACGGCTACACCTTC.

This chain joins TRBV20-1 and TRBJ1-5; the D gene is possibly TRBD1 (5 bases). Trimming removed 6 bases at V and 5 bases at J, with 20 bases between. The CDR3 loop spans 15 amino acids. CDR1 is DFQATT, CDR2 SNEGSKA, per germline (reference sequence). CDR3 coding DNA: TGCAGTGCCACTTACAGGAGGGGAAACGATCAGCCCCAGCATTTT. Translation gives CSATYRRGNDQPQHF.